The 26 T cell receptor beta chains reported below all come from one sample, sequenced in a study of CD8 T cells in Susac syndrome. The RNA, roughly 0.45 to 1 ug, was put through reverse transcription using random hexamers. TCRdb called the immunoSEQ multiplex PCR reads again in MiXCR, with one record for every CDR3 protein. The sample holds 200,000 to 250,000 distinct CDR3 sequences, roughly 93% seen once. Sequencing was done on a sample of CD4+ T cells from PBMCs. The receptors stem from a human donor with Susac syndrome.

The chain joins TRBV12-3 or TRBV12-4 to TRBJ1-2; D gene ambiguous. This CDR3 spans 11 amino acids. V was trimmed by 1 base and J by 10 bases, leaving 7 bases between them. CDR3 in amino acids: CASSLEVDYTF. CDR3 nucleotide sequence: TGTGCCAGCAGTTTAGAGGTTGACTACACCTTC.

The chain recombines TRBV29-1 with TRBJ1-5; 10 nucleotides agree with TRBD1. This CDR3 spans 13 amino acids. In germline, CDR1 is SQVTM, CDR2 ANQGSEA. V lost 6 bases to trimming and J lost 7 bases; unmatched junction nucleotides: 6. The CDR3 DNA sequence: TGCAGCGTGACAGGGGGCGTCGAACAGCCCCAGCATTTT. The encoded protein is CSVTGGVEQPQHF. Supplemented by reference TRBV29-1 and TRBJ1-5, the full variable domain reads SAVISQKPSRDICQRGTSLTIQCQVDSQVTMMFWYRQQPGQSLTLIATANQGSEATYESGFVIDKFPISRPNLTFSTLTVSNMSPEDSSIYLCSVTGGVEQPQHFGDGTRLSIL.

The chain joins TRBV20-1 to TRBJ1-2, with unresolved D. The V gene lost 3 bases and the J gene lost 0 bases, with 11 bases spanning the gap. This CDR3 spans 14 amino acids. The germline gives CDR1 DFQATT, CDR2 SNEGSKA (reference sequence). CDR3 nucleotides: TGCAGTGCTAGTGCACAGACATCTAACTATGGCTACACCTTC. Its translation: CSASAQTSNYGYTF.

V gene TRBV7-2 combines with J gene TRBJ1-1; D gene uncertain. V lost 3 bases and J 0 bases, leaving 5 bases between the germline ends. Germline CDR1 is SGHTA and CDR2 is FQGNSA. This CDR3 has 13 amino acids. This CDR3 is CASSFGMNTEAFF. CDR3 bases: TGTGCCAGCAGCTTCGGCATGAACACTGAAGCTTTCTTT.

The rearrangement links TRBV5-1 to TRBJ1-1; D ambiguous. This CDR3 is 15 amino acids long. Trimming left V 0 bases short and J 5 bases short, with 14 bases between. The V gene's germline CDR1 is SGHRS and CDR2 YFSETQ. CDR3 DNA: TGCGCCAGCAGCTTGGCTACCACCCTGGGGACTGAAGCTTTCTTT. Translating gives CASSLATTLGTEAFF.

CDR3 nucleotide sequence: TGCGCCAGCAGCCAAGATCGGGAGACAGGGTACGAGCAGTACTTC. Translation: CASSQDRETGYEQYF. This chain links TRBV4-3 with TRBJ2-7; the D gene is possibly TRBD1 (7 bases). The germline V gene has CDR1 LGHNA and CDR2 YSLEER. Between the trimmed V and J ends, which lost 0 bases and 4 bases, there was a span of 13 bases. The CDR3 loop spans 15 amino acids.

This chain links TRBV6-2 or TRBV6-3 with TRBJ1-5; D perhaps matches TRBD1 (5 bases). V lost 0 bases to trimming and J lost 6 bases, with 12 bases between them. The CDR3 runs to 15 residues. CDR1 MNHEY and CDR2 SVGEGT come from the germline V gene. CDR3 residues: CASSYSRGIGQPQHF. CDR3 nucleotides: TGTGCCAGCAGTTACTCCCGGGGCATAGGTCAGCCCCAGCATTTT.

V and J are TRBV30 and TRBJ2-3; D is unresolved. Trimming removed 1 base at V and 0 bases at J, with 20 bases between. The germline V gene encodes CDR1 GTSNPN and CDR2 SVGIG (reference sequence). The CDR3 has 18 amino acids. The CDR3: CAWSGIGLSTTSTDTQYF. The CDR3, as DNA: TGTGCCTGGAGTGGTATCGGGTTATCTACGACTAGCACAGATACGCAGTATTTT.

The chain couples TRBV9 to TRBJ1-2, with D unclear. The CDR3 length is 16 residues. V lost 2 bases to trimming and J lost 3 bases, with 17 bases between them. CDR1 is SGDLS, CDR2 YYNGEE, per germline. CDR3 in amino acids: CASSVGTPTGYYGYTF. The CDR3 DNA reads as TGTGCCAGCAGCGTTGGCACACCGACGGGCTACTATGGCTACACCTTC. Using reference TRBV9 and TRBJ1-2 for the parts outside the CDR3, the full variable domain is DSGVTQTPKHLITATGQRVTLRCSPRSGDLSVYWYQQSLDQGLQFLIQYYNGEERAKGNILERFSAQQFPDLHSELNLSSLELGDSALYFCASSVGTPTGYYGYTFGSGTRLTVV.

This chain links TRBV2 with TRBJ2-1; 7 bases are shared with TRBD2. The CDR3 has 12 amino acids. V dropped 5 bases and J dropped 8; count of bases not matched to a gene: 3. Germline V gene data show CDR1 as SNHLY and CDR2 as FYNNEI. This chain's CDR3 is CASSRLADEQFF. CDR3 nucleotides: TGTGCCAGCAGTCGACTAGCCGATGAGCAGTTCTTC.

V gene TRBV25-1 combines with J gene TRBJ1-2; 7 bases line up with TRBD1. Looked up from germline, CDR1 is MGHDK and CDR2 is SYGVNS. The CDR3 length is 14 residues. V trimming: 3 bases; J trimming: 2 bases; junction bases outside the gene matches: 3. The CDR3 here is CASSDSGQNYGYTF. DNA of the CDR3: TGTGCCAGCAGTGACTCGGGACAGAACTATGGCTACACCTTC.

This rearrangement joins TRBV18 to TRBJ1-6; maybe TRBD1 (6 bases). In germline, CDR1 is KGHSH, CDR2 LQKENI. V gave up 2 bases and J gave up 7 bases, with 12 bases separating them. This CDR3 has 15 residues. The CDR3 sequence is CASSPSSGENSPLHF. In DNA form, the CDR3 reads TGTGCCAGCTCACCATCTTCAGGGGAAAATTCACCCCTCCACTTT.

CDR3 in amino acids: CASSVAGAAEAFF. In nucleotides, the CDR3 is TGCGCCAGCAGCGTAGCAGGGGCGGCTGAAGCTTTCTTT. The chain combines TRBV5-1 with TRBJ1-1; D possibly corresponds to TRBD1 (6 bases). This CDR3 comprises 13 residues. Germline CDR1 is SGHRS and CDR2 is YFSETQ. Trimming removed 4 bases from V and 6 bases from J, with 13 bases in between.

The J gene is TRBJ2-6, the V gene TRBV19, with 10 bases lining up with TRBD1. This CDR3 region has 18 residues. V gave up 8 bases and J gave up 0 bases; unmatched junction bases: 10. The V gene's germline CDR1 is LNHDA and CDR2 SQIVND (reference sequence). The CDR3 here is CASSLRGTGDSGANVLTF. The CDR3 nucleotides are TGTGCCAGTTCATTGAGGGGGACAGGGGACTCTGGGGCCAACGTCCTGACTTTC.

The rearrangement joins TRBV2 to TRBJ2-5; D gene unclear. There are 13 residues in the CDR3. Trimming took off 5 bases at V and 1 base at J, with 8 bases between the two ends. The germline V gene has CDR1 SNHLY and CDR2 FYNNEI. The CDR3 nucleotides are TGTGCCAGCAGTCGGAGCATCCAAGAGACCCAGTACTTC. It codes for CASSRSIQETQYF.

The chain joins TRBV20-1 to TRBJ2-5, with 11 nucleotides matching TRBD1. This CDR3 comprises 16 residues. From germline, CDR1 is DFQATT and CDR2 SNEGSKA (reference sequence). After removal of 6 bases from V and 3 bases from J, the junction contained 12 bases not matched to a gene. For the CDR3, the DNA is TGCAGTGCCATACTTCCGGGACAGGGGGGAGAAGAGACCCAGTACTTC. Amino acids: CSAILPGQGGEETQYF.

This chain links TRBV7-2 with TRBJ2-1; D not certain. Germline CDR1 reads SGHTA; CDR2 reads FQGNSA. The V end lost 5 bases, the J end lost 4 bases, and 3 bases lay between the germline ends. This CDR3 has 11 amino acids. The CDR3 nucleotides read TGTGCCAGCAGCCCATACAATGAGCAGTTCTTC. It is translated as CASSPYNEQFF.

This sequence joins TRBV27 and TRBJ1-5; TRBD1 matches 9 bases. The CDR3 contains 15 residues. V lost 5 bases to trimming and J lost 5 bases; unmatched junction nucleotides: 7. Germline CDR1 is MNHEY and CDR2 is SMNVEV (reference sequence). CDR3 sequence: CASSIQGALHQPQHF. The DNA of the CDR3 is TGTGCCAGCAGTATACAGGGGGCCCTCCATCAGCCCCAGCATTTT.

CDR3 protein: CAHGHSSYEQYF. The DNA for the CDR3 is TGTGCCCATGGACACAGCTCCTACGAGCAGTACTTC. The chain couples TRBV30 to TRBJ2-7; weak D call: TRBD1 (5 bases). The germline V gene has CDR1 GTSNPN and CDR2 SVGIG (reference sequence). The CDR3 is 12 residues long. Trimming left V 8 bases short and J 0 bases short, with 11 bases between.

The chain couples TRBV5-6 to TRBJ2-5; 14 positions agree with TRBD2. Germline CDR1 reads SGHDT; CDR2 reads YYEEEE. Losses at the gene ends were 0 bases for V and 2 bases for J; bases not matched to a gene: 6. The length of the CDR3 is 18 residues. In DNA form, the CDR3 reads TGTGCCAGCAGCTTGGGCCCGGGACTAGCGGGGGTTCAAGAGACCCAGTACTTC. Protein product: CASSLGPGLAGVQETQYF. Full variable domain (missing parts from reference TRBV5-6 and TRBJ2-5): DAGVTQSPTHLIKTRGQQVTLRCSPKSGHDTVSWYQQALGQGPQFIFQYYEEEERQRGNFPDRFSGHQFPNYSSELNVNALLLGDSALYLCASSLGPGLAGVQETQYFGPGTRLLVL.

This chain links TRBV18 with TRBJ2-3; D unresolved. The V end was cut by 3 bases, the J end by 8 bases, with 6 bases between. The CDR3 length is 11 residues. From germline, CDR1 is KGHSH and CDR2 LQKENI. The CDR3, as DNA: TGTGCCAGCTCACCGGACCTTACGCAGTATTTT. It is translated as CASSPDLTQYF.

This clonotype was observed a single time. Here the CDR3 reads CASSFRTPGTEAFF. The DNA of the CDR3 is TGTGCCAGCAGTTTCCGTACACCAGGGACTGAAGCTTTCTTT. The chain links TRBV12-3 or TRBV12-4 to TRBJ1-1; D perhaps matches TRBD1 (5 bases). The CDR3 runs to 14 residues. Trimming stripped 3 bases from V and 5 bases from J, with 13 bases between.

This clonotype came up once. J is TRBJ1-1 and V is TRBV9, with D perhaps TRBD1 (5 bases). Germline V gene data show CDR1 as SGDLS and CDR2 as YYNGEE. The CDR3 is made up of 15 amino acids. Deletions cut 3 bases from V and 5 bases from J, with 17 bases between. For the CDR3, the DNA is TGTGCCAGCAGCGGGACACCCGATGGGAGGACTGAAGCTTTCTTT. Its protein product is CASSGTPDGRTEAFF.

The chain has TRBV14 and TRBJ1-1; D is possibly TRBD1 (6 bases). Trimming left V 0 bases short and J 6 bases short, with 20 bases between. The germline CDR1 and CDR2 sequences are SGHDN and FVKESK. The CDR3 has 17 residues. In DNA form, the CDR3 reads TGTGCCAGCAGCCAAGATCGCGGGGGCTGGCTGGGAGCTGAAGCTTTCTTT. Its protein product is CASSQDRGGWLGAEAFF.

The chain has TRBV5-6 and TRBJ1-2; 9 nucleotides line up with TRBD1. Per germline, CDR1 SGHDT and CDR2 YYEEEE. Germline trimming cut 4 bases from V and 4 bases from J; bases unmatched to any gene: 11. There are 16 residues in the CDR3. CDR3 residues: CASSPGQGVAGYGYTF. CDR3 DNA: TGTGCCAGCAGCCCGGGACAGGGCGTCGCAGGCTATGGCTACACCTTC.

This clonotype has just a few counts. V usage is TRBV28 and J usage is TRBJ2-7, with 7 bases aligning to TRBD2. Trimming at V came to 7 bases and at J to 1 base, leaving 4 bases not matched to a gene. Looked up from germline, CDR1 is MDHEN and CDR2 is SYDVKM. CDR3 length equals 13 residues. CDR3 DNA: TGTGCCAGCACTTTGGGGGGGTCCTACGAGCAGTACTTC. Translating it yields CASTLGGSYEQYF.